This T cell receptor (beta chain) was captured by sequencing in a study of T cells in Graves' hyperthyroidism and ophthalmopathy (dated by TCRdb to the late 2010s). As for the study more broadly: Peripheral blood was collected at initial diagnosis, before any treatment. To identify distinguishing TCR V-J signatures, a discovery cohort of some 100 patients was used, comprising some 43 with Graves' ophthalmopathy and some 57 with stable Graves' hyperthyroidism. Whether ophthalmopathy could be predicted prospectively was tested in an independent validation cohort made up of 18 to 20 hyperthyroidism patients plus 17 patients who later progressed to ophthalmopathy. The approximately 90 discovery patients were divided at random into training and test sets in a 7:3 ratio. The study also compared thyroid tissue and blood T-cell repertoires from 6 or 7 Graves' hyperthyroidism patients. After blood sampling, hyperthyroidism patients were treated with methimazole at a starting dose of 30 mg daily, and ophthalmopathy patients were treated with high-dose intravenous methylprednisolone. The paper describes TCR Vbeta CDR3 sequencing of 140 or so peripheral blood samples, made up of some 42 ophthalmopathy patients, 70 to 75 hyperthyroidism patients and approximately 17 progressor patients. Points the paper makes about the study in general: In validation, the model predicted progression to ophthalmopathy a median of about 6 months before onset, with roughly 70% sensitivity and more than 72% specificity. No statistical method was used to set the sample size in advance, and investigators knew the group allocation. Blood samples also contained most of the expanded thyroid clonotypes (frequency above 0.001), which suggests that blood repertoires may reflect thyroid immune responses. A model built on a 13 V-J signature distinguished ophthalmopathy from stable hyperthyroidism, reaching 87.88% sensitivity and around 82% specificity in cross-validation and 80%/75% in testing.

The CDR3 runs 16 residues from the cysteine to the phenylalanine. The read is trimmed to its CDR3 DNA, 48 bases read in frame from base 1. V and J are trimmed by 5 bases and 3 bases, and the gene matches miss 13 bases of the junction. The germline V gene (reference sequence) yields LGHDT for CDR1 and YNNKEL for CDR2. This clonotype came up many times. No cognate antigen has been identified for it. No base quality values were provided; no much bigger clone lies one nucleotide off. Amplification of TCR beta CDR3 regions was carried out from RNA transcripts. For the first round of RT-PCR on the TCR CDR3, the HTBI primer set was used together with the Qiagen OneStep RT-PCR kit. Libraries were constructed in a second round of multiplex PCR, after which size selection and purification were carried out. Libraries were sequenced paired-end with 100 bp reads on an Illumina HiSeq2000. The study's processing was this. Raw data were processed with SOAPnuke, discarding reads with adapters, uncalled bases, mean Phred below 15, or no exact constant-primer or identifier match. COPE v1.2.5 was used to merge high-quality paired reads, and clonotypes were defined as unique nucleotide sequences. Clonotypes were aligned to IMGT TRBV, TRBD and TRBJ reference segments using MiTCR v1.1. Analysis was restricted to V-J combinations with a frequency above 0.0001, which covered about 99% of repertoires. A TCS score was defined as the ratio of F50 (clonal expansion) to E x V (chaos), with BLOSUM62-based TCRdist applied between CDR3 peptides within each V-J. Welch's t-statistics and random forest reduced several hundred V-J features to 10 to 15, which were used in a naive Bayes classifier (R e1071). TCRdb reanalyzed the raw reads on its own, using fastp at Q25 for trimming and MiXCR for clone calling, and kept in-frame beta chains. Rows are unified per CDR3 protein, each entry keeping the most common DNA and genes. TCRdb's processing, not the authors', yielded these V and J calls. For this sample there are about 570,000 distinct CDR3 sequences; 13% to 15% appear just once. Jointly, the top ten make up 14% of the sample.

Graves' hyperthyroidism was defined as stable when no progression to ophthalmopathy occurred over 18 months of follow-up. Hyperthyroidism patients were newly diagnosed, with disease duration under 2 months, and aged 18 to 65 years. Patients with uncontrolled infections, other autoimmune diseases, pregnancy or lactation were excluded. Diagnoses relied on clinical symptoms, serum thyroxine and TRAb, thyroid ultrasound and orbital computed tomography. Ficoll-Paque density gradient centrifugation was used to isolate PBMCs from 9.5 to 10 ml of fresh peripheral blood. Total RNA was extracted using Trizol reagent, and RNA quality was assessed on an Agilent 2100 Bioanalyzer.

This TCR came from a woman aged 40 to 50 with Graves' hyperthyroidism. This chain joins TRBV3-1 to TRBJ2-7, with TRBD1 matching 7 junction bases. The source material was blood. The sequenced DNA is TGTGCCAGCAGCGACCCGCCGGGACCAGGGGGCTACGAGCAGTACTTC. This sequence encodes CASSDPPGPGGYEQYF.